What follows are 6 T cell receptor beta chains derived from one specimen sequenced in a study of blood T cells in healthy people across ages. Through a sample-barcoded 5' primer and a J-beta primer mix, a second PCR was run for about 6 to 11 cycles. TCRdb passed the 5' RACE reads through MiXCR, listing each CDR3 protein once. Found here are 1.5 million to 2 million distinct CDR3 sequences, more than 35% of them singletons; the top ten hold around 23%. The sample consisted of blood. These TCRs come from a human donor in good health.

As to this clonotype: Mismatch with germline at one junction end may stem from a read error. The rearrangement joins TRBV5-6 to TRBJ2-7; D ambiguous. Looked up from germline, CDR1 is SGHDT and CDR2 is YYEEEE. This CDR3 region has 14 residues. The CDR3 nucleotides are TGTGCCAGCAGCTTACCTGGGTTTGCCAACGAACAGTACTTC. This translates into CASSLPGFANEQYF.

This chain joins TRBV20-1 and TRBJ2-7; D is possibly TRBD2 (6 bases). The V gene lost 6 bases and the J gene lost 3 bases, with 15 bases spanning the gap. From germline, CDR1 is DFQATT and CDR2 SNEGSKA (reference sequence). This CDR3 spans 13 amino acids. CDR3 sequence reads: CSAVSSEGYEQYF. CDR3 DNA sequence: TGCAGTGCCGTCTCTAGCGAGGGCTACGAGCAGTACTTC.

The chain couples TRBV9 to TRBJ2-3; 7 bases are a match to TRBD1. Germline loops: CDR1 SGDLS, CDR2 YYNGEE. V shed 7 bases, J shed 6 bases, and the junction held 8 bases outside the gene matches. The CDR3 length is 13 residues. CDR3 nucleotide sequence: TGTGCCAGCGCCGCAGGGGGAGTGGATACGCAGTATTTT. It encodes CASAAGGVDTQYF.

J is TRBJ2-7 and V is TRBV12-3 or TRBV12-4; D is perhaps TRBD1 (6 bases). CDR3 length: 10 residues. Trimming took off 7 bases at V and 7 bases at J, with 8 bases between the two ends. The CDR3 sequence is CASTTGEQYF. As DNA, the CDR3 is TGTGCCAGCACCACAGGGGAGCAGTACTTC.

The chain couples TRBV7-2 to TRBJ2-5; weak D call: TRBD2 (5 bases). The CDR3 sequence is 14 residues long. Germline V gene data show CDR1 as SGHTA and CDR2 as FQGNSA. V lost 5 bases to trimming and J lost 2 bases, with 12 bases between them. CDR3 nucleotides: TGTGCCAGCAGCATCGGACTTATTCAAGAGACCCAGTACTTC. This codes for CASSIGLIQETQYF.

Note on this clonotype: A read error may account for a junction end that differs from germline. The V call is TRBV4-2, the J call TRBJ2-4, with a possible D match to TRBD2 (6 bases). Germline V gene lookup returns CDR1 LGHNA and CDR2 YNFKEQ. CDR3 length equals 16 residues. The CDR3 nucleotides read TGTGCCAGCAGCCCCCAGCCTGAGGGGACTCTAAACACTCAGTACTTC. This sequence encodes CASSPQPEGTLNTQYF.